Below, 3 T cell receptor beta chains from the same sample are listed, as sequenced in a study of Graves' ophthalmopathy and Graves' hyperthyroidism. RNA transcripts provided the template for amplifying TCR beta CDR3 regions. HTBI primers were employed in first-round RT-PCR, then a second-round multiplex PCR followed. Using its own MiXCR run on the multiplex PCR reads, TCRdb lists one record per CDR3 protein. Found here are roughly 610,000 distinct CDR3 sequences, about 20% of them singletons; the top ten hold roughly 6.9%. Input material: peripheral blood. Every receptor here comes from a woman younger than 30 with stable Graves' hyperthyroidism. Some clones in this sample may be carry-over from other donors' samples.

Ten or more counts support this clonotype. J is TRBJ2-5 and V is TRBV12-3 or TRBV12-4; 11 bases are a match to TRBD2. J lost 14 bases, V lost 1 base, and 12 bases had no gene match. This CDR3 has 15 amino acids. The CDR3 spells CASSLGLAGGRRPYF. CDR3 nucleotides: TGTGCCAGCAGTTTAGGGCTAGCGGGGGGCAGGAGACCATACTTC.

This clonotype was observed many times. This sequence joins TRBV27 and TRBJ1-1; D gene unclear. V was cut by 1 base and J by 5 bases, with 8 bases left in between. The CDR3 sequence is 13 residues long. CDR1 MNHEY and CDR2 SMNVEV come from the germline V gene (reference sequence). CDR3 in DNA: TGTGCCAGCAGTTTATTCAGGCGAACTGAAGCTTTCTTT. This sequence encodes CASSLFRRTEAFF.

The chain uses TRBV2 and TRBJ1-5, with 9 bases lining up with TRBD1. The CDR3 totals 14 residues. V lost 7 bases to trimming and J lost 5 bases; unmatched junction nucleotides: 6. Germline V gene lookup returns CDR1 SNHLY and CDR2 FYNNEI. CDR3 protein: CASTEGQGYQPQHF. Written as DNA, the CDR3 is TGTGCCAGCACCGAGGGACAGGGTTATCAGCCCCAGCATTTT. Based on the CDR3 plus reference TRBV2 and TRBJ1-5, the full variable domain is EPEVTQTPSHQVTQMGQEVILRCVPISNHLYFYWYRQILGQKVEFLVSFYNNEISEKSEIFDDQFSVERPDGSNFTLKIRSTKLEDSAMYFCASTEGQGYQPQHFGDGTRLSIL.